This T cell receptor (beta chain) is drawn from a study of blood T cell repertoires in COVID-19. The wider study: Both acute and convalescent COVID-19 samples were obtained from the United States, Italy and Spain.

The germline V gene has CDR1 LGHDT and CDR2 YNNKEL (reference sequence). This CDR3 region has 13 residues. V was trimmed by 6 bases and J by 5 bases, leaving 12 bases between them. Original methodology: Reference gene primers were amplified, and this amplification served to estimate nucleated cell counts. Here immunoSEQ multiplex PCR was the method, and the copy in TCRdb shows in-frame clones only, minus some. The D gene and trimming were derived from the DNA, and the V and J assignments and clone size from that table. The sample has 380,000 or so clones; around 88% are singletons. Seattle's cohort entered during active infection and was followed longitudinally.

The sample comprised peripheral blood. The V call is TRBV3-1 (or the pseudogene TRBV3-2), the J call TRBJ2-3; D is possibly TRBD1 (6 bases). This receptor was identified in a woman aged 60 to 75 with COVID-19, enrolled during active disease. CDR3 sequence reads: CASRLQGKDTQYF. The CDR3 DNA reads as TGTGCCAGCAGACTACAGGGAAAAGATACGCAGTATTTT.